Each of the 16 T cell receptor beta chains below was sequenced from the same sample in a study of low-dose radiotherapy and immunotherapy resistance in tumors. cDNA synthesis used a TRAV/TRBV-specific primer set for both chains. With a constant-region primer and a V-primer adapter, TCRs were subjected to about 20 PCR cycles of amplification. TCRdb re-called the reads through MiXCR, storing one row per CDR3 protein. Found here are 80,000 to 95,000 distinct CDR3 sequences, more than 8% of them singletons; the top ten hold 0.8% to 1.3%. The time point is: before trial treatment. The sample here was PBMCs, taken before treatment. The receptors derive from a male donor with prostate cancer.

The V call is TRBV27, the J call TRBJ2-7; 11 positions match TRBD2. The CDR3 spans 16 residues. Germline trimming cut 0 bases from V and 2 bases from J; bases unmatched to any gene: 3. From germline, CDR1 is MNHEY and CDR2 SMNVEV (reference sequence). CDR3 amino acids: CASSLSGTSGTYEQYF. In DNA, the CDR3 is TGTGCCAGCAGTTTATCGGGGACTAGCGGAACCTACGAGCAGTACTTC.

This clonotype appeared many times. This rearrangement joins TRBV10-3 to TRBJ2-7; D is possibly TRBD1 (5 bases). Germline V gene lookup returns CDR1 ENHRY and CDR2 SYGVKD. This CDR3 has 14 residues. The V and J ends lost 2 bases and 2 bases respectively, with 10 bases between them. CDR3 nucleotides: TGTGCCATCAGTGAGAAGGGGATAGCCTACGAGCAGTACTTC. As protein: CAISEKGIAYEQYF.

The table lists this clonotype with many counts. This sequence joins TRBV14 and TRBJ2-1, with TRBD2 matching over 10 bases. The CDR3 totals 17 residues. Germline V gene data show CDR1 as SGHDN and CDR2 as FVKESK. V shed 3 bases and J 7 bases; nucleotides not matched to a gene: 12. The CDR3 spells CASSHIFASGRVNEQFF. Here the CDR3 DNA reads TGTGCCAGCAGCCATATATTCGCTAGCGGGAGAGTAAATGAGCAGTTCTTC.

The table lists this clonotype with many counts. V usage is TRBV20-1 and J usage is TRBJ2-7, with 11 bases that match TRBD2. Trimming took 6 bases from V and 4 from J; bases not matched to a gene: 5. Germline V lookup: CDR1 DFQATT, CDR2 SNEGSKA (reference sequence). This CDR3 is built from 13 residues. For the CDR3, the DNA is TGCAGTGCCGTACTAGCGGGGGTTTACGAGCAGTACTTC. It codes for CSAVLAGVYEQYF.

This clonotype was detected many times. The chain links TRBV30 to TRBJ2-7; 8 bases map to TRBD1. CDR1 is GTSNPN, CDR2 SVGIG, per germline (reference sequence). The CDR3 is 14 amino acids. Trimming cost V 4 bases and J 0 bases; bases outside gene matches: 5. The CDR3 loop reads CAWKGQDSSYEQYF. CDR3 DNA: TGTGCCTGGAAGGGACAGGATAGCTCCTACGAGCAGTACTTC.

This clonotype came up many times. The J gene is TRBJ2-7, the V gene TRBV5-4; 8 bases fit TRBD2. This CDR3 is built from 15 residues. In germline, CDR1 is SGHNT, CDR2 YYREEE (reference sequence). With 1 base clipped from V and 2 bases from J, the junction kept 5 bases outside the gene matches. CDR3 DNA sequence: TGTGCCAGCAGCTTGACTAGCGGCGGAACCTACGAGCAGTACTTC. Protein: CASSLTSGGTYEQYF.

This clonotype was detected ten times or more. The chain couples TRBV28 to TRBJ1-1, with 10 bases matching TRBD1. This CDR3 contains 14 residues. Trimming removed 6 bases from V and 0 bases from J; junction bases left unmatched: 1. Per the germline V gene, CDR1 is MDHEN and CDR2 is SYDVKM. The CDR3 loop is CASRGTGVNTEAFF. CDR3 DNA sequence: TGTGCCAGCAGGGGGACAGGGGTGAACACTGAAGCTTTCTTT.

This clonotype was recorded many times. V usage is TRBV4-3 and J usage is TRBJ2-7; weak D call: TRBD1 (6 bases). The CDR3 is 18 amino acids. From germline, CDR1 is LGHNA and CDR2 YSLEER. Trimming removed 1 base from V and 0 bases from J, with 19 bases in between. CDR3 protein: CASSQVSWGQPSSYEQYF. As DNA, the CDR3 is TGCGCCAGCAGCCAAGTTTCTTGGGGGCAACCGAGCTCCTACGAGCAGTACTTC.

In its sample, this clonotype was seen many times. The chain couples TRBV20-1 to TRBJ1-5; 9 bases line up with TRBD1. Trimming at V came to 5 bases and at J to 6 bases, leaving 8 bases not matched to a gene. The CDR3 has 14 residues. Germline CDR1 and CDR2: DFQATT and SNEGSKA (reference sequence). CDR3 nucleotide sequence: TGCAGTGCTGACAGGGGGTTTTCCAGTCAGCCCCAGCATTTT. Protein product: CSADRGFSSQPQHF.

This clonotype occurred many times. The V gene is TRBV7-2, the J gene TRBJ1-3; possible D gene TRBD1, 5 bases. The germline CDR1 and CDR2 sequences are SGHTA and FQGNSA. The V end was cut by 5 bases, the J end by 4 bases, with 12 bases between. The CDR3 runs to 14 residues. The CDR3 DNA is TGTGCCAGCAGCGTCGGGACGTCGGGAAACACCATATATTTT. Amino acids: CASSVGTSGNTIYF.

This clonotype showed up many times. The chain links TRBV4-2 to TRBJ2-3; 9 bases are a match to TRBD2. The V gene's germline CDR1 is LGHNA and CDR2 YNFKEQ. This CDR3 spans 17 amino acids. V lost 0 bases, J lost 2 bases, and 6 bases stayed unmatched. The CDR3 coding sequence is TGTGCCAGCAGCCAAGATCGATCTAGCGGGATCACAGATACGCAGTATTTT. Translated, it gives CASSQDRSSGITDTQYF.

This clonotype was detected many times. The chain couples TRBV15 to TRBJ2-3, with D unresolved. The V and J ends lost 0 bases and 3 bases respectively, with 10 bases between them. CDR1 and CDR2 (germline): LNHNV, YYDKDF (reference sequence). This CDR3 comprises 15 residues. Here the CDR3 reads CATSRDRARTDTQYF. The DNA of the CDR3 is TGTGCCACCAGCAGAGATCGGGCGCGGACAGATACGCAGTATTTT. Using reference TRBV15 and TRBJ2-3 for the parts outside the CDR3, the full variable domain is DAMVIQNPRYQVTQFGKPVTLSCSQTLNHNVMYWYQQKSSQAPKLLFHYYDKDFNNEADTPDNFQSRRPNTSFCFLDIRSPGLGDTAMYLCATSRDRARTDTQYFGPGTRLTVL.

The table lists this clonotype with many counts. The rearrangement links TRBV7-3 to TRBJ1-5, with D uncertain. V lost 4 bases and J 1 base, leaving 14 bases between the germline ends. Germline CDR1 and CDR2: SGHTA and FQGTGA. The CDR3 totals 16 residues. CDR3 nucleotides: TGTGCCAGCAGCTCACCTCTTGACACAAGCAATCAGCCCCAGCATTTT. Encoded protein: CASSSPLDTSNQPQHF.

At least ten counts were recorded for this clonotype. The V call is TRBV20-1, the J call TRBJ2-2; 7 bases line up with TRBD1. This CDR3 has 12 residues. Germline CDR1 DFQATT, CDR2 SNEGSKA (reference sequence). Trimming took 4 bases from V and 5 from J; bases not matched to a gene: 1. The CDR3 nucleotides are TGCAGTGCTACGGGACAGACCGGGGAGCTGTTTTTT. This codes for CSATGQTGELFF.

This clonotype was observed at least ten times. The genes are TRBV9 and TRBJ2-1, with D tentatively TRBD1 or TRBD2 (6 bases each). The CDR3 is 15 residues long. Deletions cut 4 bases from V and 2 bases from J, with 13 bases between. CDR1 and CDR2 from the germline V gene are SGDLS and YYNGEE. CDR3 DNA sequence: TGTGCCAGCAGCCCTACGGGGGCCCCCTACAATGAGCAGTTCTTC. Translating gives CASSPTGAPYNEQFF.

This clonotype was counted ten times or more. The CDR3 sequence: CASSQGGSTEAFF. CDR3 bases: TGTGCCAGCAGCCAGGGTGGTAGCACTGAAGCTTTCTTT. This chain connects TRBV4-2 to TRBJ1-1; D ambiguous. The V end was cut by 3 bases, the J end by 4 bases, with 9 bases between. This CDR3 has 13 residues. The germline V gene has CDR1 LGHNA and CDR2 YNFKEQ.